These T cell receptor beta chains were read from a single sample in a study of identical twins. TCRdb analysed the 5' RACE reads with MiXCR anew, one entry per CDR3 protein. The sample yields 450,000 to 650,000 distinct CDR3 sequences, about 15% seen once. The same sample was also used in a study of yellow fever vaccine responses in identical twins.

The sample taken for sequencing was CD4+ T cells sorted from blood. The receptors come from a woman aged 18-29 years in good health. CDR3s include the opening cysteine and the closing phenylalanine or tryptophan. Clone size is not always given. Where it is, it says once, few, many or a class for expanded clones.

abundance,j_gene,v_gene,CDR3aa
-,TRBJ2-7,TRBV6-5,CASSYSRGQGATEQYF
-,TRBJ1-1,TRBV6-5,CASSYDRARPEAFF
few,TRBJ1-5,TRBV21-1,CASSLATGSNQPQHF
few,TRBJ2-1,TRBV20-1,CSAREGVNNEQFF
-,TRBJ2-7,TRBV20-1,CSALLAGAQPGEQYF
few,TRBJ2-3,TRBV29-1,CSVEGGSRDTQYF
-,TRBJ1-2,TRBV29-1,CSVGGSYGYTF
few,TRBJ2-7,TRBV21-1,CASSPWDRGRYEQYF
-,TRBJ2-2,TRBV12-3/TRBV12-4,CASSPRSGGELFF
few,TRBJ2-5,TRBV14,CASSPTGGTAETQYF
-,TRBJ2-3,TRBV5-6,CASSKLGVETQYF
few,TRBJ2-3,TRBV20-1,CSARRGVGTDTQYF
-,TRBJ1-4,TRBV2,CASSGGRLNEKLFF
few,TRBJ2-3,TRBV20-1,CSARALAAGVEDTQYF
-,TRBJ2-1,TRBV5-6,CASSFEPAGYNEQFF
few,TRBJ1-3,TRBV12-3/TRBV12-4,CASTVSGGNTIYF
-,TRBJ2-5,TRBV9,CASSVEGGQETQYF
-,TRBJ1-4,TRBV10-3,CAIGEGATYEKLFF
-,TRBJ2-1,TRBV5-1,CASSSGLALDEQFF
many,TRBJ1-2,TRBV5-6,CASSLLLRSGYGYTF
few,TRBJ1-2,TRBV6-1,CAIGRTGVGYTF
many,TRBJ2-2,TRBV7-9,CASSPQRLWAGELFF
-,TRBJ2-7,TRBV11-3,CASSLAVRGHYEQYF
-,TRBJ2-7,TRBV3-1,CASSQGTSGSFEQYF